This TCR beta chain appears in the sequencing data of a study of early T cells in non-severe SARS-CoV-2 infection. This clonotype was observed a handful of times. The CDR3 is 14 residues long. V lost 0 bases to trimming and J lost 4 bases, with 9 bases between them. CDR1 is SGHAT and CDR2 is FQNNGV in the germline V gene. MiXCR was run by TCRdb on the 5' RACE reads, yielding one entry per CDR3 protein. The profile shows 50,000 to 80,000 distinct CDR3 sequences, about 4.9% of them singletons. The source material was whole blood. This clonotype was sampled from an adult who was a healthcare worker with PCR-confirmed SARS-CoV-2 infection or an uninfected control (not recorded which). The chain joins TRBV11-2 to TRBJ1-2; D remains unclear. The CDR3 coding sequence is TGTGCCAGCAGCTTAGAAATAGGGCCCTATGGCTACACCTTC. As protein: CASSLEIGPYGYTF.